The 3 T cell receptor beta chains listed next were all sequenced from one sample in a study of beta chain features in type 1 diabetes. What was sequenced were expressed TCRB transcripts, since all of the isolated RNA had been reverse transcribed. The method was immunoSEQ multiplex PCR; TCRdb's version includes in-frame clones alone and lacks a portion of them. In the table there are about 350,000 clones, roughly a fifth of which are singletons. The sequencing input was naive CD4+ T cells from blood. The receptors were gathered from a young woman in good health.

In this sample, this clone turned up a few times. The chain recombines TRBV29-1 with TRBJ2-3; maybe TRBD2 (6 bases). The CDR3 sequence is 13 residues long. V was pared by 8 bases and J by 3 bases, with 15 bases between. Germline CDR1 and CDR2: SQVTM and ANQGSEA. The CDR3 is CSWRGLPTDTQYF. In DNA form, the CDR3 reads TGCAGCTGGCGGGGCCTTCCTACAGATACGCAGTATTTT.

This clone was seen a few times. The genes are TRBV29-1 and TRBJ1-2; D is undetermined. Trimming removed 3 bases from V and 0 bases from J, with 11 bases in between. Germline loops: CDR1 SQVTM, CDR2 ANQGSEA. This CDR3 contains 14 residues. This CDR3 is CSVEGRAPNYGYTF. The CDR3 DNA sequence: TGCAGCGTTGAGGGGAGGGCTCCTAACTATGGCTACACCTTC.

The CDR3 region is CASSQGQIYGYTF. The CDR3 DNA reads TGTGCCAGCAGCCAAGGGCAGATCTATGGCTACACCTTC. This chain connects TRBV14 to TRBJ1-2, with D unresolved. CDR1 SGHDN and CDR2 FVKESK come from the germline V gene. The V end was cut by 1 base, the J end by 4 bases, with 7 bases between. CDR3 length: 13 residues.